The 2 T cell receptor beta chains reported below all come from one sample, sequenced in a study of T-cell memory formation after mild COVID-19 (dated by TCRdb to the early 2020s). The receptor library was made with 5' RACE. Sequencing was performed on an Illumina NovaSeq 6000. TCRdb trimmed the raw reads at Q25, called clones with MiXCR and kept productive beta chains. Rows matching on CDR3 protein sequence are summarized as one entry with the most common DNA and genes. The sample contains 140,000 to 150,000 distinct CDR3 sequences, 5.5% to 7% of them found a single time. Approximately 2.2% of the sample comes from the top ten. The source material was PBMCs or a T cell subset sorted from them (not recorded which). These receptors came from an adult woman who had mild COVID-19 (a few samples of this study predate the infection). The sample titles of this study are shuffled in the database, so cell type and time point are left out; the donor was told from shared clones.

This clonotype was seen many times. The CDR3 spells CASSLAHRRGELFF. The CDR3 bases are TGTGCCAGCAGTTTAGCGCATCGACGGGGGGAGCTGTTTTTT. The V gene is TRBV12-3 or TRBV12-4, the J gene TRBJ2-2; D is uncertain. This CDR3 has 14 residues. V was cut by 0 bases and J by 8 bases, with 10 bases left in between.

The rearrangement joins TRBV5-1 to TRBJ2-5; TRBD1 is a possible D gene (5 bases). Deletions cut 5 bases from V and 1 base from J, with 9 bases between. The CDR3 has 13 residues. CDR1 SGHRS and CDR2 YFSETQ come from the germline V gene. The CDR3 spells CASSPDSQETQYF. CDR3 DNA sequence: TGCGCCAGCAGTCCCGACAGCCAAGAGACCCAGTACTTC.